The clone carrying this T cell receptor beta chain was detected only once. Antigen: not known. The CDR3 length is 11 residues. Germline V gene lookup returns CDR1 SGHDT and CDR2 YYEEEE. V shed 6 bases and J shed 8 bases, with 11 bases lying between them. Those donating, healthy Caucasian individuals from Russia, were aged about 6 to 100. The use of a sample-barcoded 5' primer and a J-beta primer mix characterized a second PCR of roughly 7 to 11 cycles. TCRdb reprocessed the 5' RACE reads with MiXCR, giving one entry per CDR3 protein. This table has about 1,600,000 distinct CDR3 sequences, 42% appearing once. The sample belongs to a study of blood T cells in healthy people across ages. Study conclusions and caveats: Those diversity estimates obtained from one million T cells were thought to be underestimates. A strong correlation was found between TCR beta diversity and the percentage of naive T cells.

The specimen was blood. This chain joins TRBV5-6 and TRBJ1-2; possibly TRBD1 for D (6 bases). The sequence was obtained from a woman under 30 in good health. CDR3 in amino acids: CASTDRRGYTF. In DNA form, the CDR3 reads TGTGCCAGCACCGACAGGAGAGGCTACACCTTC.